These T cell receptor beta chains were read from a single sample in a study of T-cell reconstitution after alpha-beta-depleted transplantation in children. TCRdb called the PCR reads again in MiXCR, with one record for every CDR3 protein. This table holds 450,000 to 550,000 distinct CDR3 sequences, roughly 10% found once. Sequenced material: PBMCs, mostly from graft donor cells, taken 180 days after TCRalphabeta/CD19-depleted stem cell transplant. The receptor set was obtained from a female patient under 10 years old who had a stem cell transplant for aplastic anemia, so the T cells may come from the graft donor. The CDR3 runs from the conserved cysteine through the conserved F or W. D genes are given only for firm matches. Some rows have no size entry. The others give once, few or many, or a class for an expanded clone.

CDR3 length: 9
J gene: TRBJ2-5
V gene: TRBV29-1
D gene: NA
clone size: NA
CDR3 DNA: TGCAGCGTTGGAGGAGACCAGTACTTC
CDR3 protein: CSVGGDQYF

CDR3 length: 17
J gene: TRBJ2-1
V gene: TRBV4-3
D gene: NA
clone size: few
CDR3 DNA: TGCGCCAGCAGCCCGATGATGGGCCCGCCTTCCTACAATGAGCAGTTCTTC
CDR3 protein: CASSPMMGPPSYNEQFF

CDR3 length: 16
J gene: TRBJ1-2
V gene: TRBV3-1
D gene: NA
clone size: NA
CDR3 DNA: TGTGCCAGCAGACCTAATTTACAGGACCCCAACTATGGCTACACCTTC
CDR3 protein: CASRPNLQDPNYGYTF

CDR3 length: 17
J gene: TRBJ2-7
V gene: TRBV4-2
D gene: TRBD2
clone size: NA
CDR3 DNA: TGTGCCAGCAGCCAGGGGGCCTCTAGCGGGAGTACGTACGAGCAGTACTTC
CDR3 protein: CASSQGASSGSTYEQYF

CDR3 length: 15
J gene: TRBJ1-1
V gene: TRBV7-9
D gene: NA
clone size: NA
CDR3 DNA: TGTGCCAGCAGCTCGTTGGGGGGCGAGGATACTGAAGCTTTCTTT
CDR3 protein: CASSSLGGEDTEAFF

CDR3 length: 15
J gene: TRBJ1-1
V gene: TRBV7-9
D gene: TRBD1
clone size: few
CDR3 DNA: TGTGCCAGCAGCCGGGACAGGGGCCTGAACACTGAAGCTTTCTTT
CDR3 protein: CASSRDRGLNTEAFF

CDR3 length: 13
J gene: TRBJ2-1
V gene: TRBV29-1
D gene: TRBD2
clone size: many
CDR3 DNA: TGCAGCGTTGGTAGCGGGGGGGTCAATGAGCAGTTCTTC
CDR3 protein: CSVGSGGVNEQFF

CDR3 length: 14
J gene: TRBJ2-1
V gene: TRBV25-1
D gene: TRBD1
clone size: NA
CDR3 DNA: TGTGCCAGCAGTGACTGGACAGGCTACAATGAGCAGTTCTTC
CDR3 protein: CASSDWTGYNEQFF

CDR3 length: 14
J gene: TRBJ1-5
V gene: TRBV4-3
D gene: NA
clone size: NA
CDR3 DNA: TGCGCCAGCAGCCAAGAGGCGCATGGCCAGCCCCAGCATTTT
CDR3 protein: CASSQEAHGQPQHF

CDR3 length: 16
J gene: TRBJ1-4
V gene: TRBV7-7
D gene: TRBD1
clone size: few
CDR3 DNA: TGTGCCAGCAGCGAGGAGCCGGGACAGGGTAGTGAAAAACTGTTTTTT
CDR3 protein: CASSEEPGQGSEKLFF

CDR3 length: 16
J gene: TRBJ1-1
V gene: TRBV5-6
D gene: NA
clone size: many
CDR3 DNA: TGTGCCAGCAGCTGGGGGGCTGGCAGGTGGGACACTGAAGCTTTCTTT
CDR3 protein: CASSWGAGRWDTEAFF

CDR3 length: 14
J gene: TRBJ2-7
V gene: TRBV7-2
D gene: NA
clone size: NA
CDR3 DNA: TGTGCCAGCAGTTCCGGCAGGGCCTTCTACGAGCAGTACTTC
CDR3 protein: CASSSGRAFYEQYF

CDR3 length: 14
J gene: TRBJ2-5
V gene: TRBV15
D gene: NA
clone size: NA
CDR3 DNA: TGTGCCACCAGCAAGACTAGTTTTCAAGAGACCCAGTACTTC
CDR3 protein: CATSKTSFQETQYF

CDR3 length: 9
J gene: TRBJ2-7
V gene: TRBV18
D gene: NA
clone size: few
CDR3 DNA: TGTGCCAGCCCCCACGAGCAGTACTTC
CDR3 protein: CASPHEQYF

CDR3 length: 15
J gene: TRBJ2-1
V gene: TRBV4-1
D gene: NA
clone size: few
CDR3 DNA: TGCGCCAGCAGCCAAGATGTAGATCGTCGCAATGAGCAGTTCTTC
CDR3 protein: CASSQDVDRRNEQFF

CDR3 length: 14
J gene: TRBJ2-3
V gene: TRBV28
D gene: NA
clone size: many
CDR3 DNA: TGTGCCAGTACATCTCTAGGGGTCACAGATACGCAGTATTTT
CDR3 protein: CASTSLGVTDTQYF

CDR3 length: 19
J gene: TRBJ2-5
V gene: TRBV24-1
D gene: NA
clone size: few
CDR3 DNA: TGTGCCACCAGTGACACGAAGTCCCGGGACTCGGTGGTACTAGAGACCCAGTACTTC
CDR3 protein: CATSDTKSRDSVVLETQYF

CDR3 length: 12
J gene: TRBJ2-7
V gene: TRBV29-1
D gene: NA
clone size: few
CDR3 DNA: TGCAGCGTTATCGAGACAGGTGACGAGCAGTACTTC
CDR3 protein: CSVIETGDEQYF

CDR3 length: 14
J gene: TRBJ1-2
V gene: TRBV29-1
D gene: TRBD1
clone size: NA
CDR3 DNA: TGCAGCGTTGAGGGACAGGGCTCTAACTATGGCTACACCTTC
CDR3 protein: CSVEGQGSNYGYTF

CDR3 length: 19
J gene: TRBJ2-6
V gene: TRBV24-1
D gene: TRBD1
clone size: few
CDR3 DNA: TGTGCCACCAGTGATTTCAGGAGGGACAGGGGCTCTGGGGCCAACGTCCTGACTTTC
CDR3 protein: CATSDFRRDRGSGANVLTF

CDR3 length: 14
J gene: TRBJ2-7
V gene: TRBV7-9
D gene: NA
clone size: few
CDR3 DNA: TGTGCCAGCAGCCGGGCCCCCTTCTCAGGAGAGCAGTACTTC
CDR3 protein: CASSRAPFSGEQYF

CDR3 length: 12
J gene: TRBJ2-7
V gene: TRBV15
D gene: NA
clone size: few
CDR3 DNA: TGTGCCACCAGCAGAGTTCCCTACGAGCAGTACTTC
CDR3 protein: CATSRVPYEQYF

CDR3 length: 17
J gene: TRBJ1-2
V gene: TRBV12-3/TRBV12-4
D gene: NA
clone size: few
CDR3 DNA: TGTGCCAGCAGTTTGCTCGAGGGGACCATAGCTAACTATGGCTACACCTTC
CDR3 protein: CASSLLEGTIANYGYTF

CDR3 length: 15
J gene: TRBJ2-7
V gene: TRBV12-3/TRBV12-4
D gene: NA
clone size: many
CDR3 DNA: TGTGCCAGCAGTTTAACAGGGTCCGACTCCTACGAGCAGTACTTC
CDR3 protein: CASSLTGSDSYEQYF

CDR3 length: 15
J gene: TRBJ2-5
V gene: TRBV6-2/TRBV6-3
D gene: TRBD2
clone size: NA
CDR3 DNA: TGTGCCAGCAGACCCAGCGGGAGGAGGGGAGAGACCCAGTACTTC
CDR3 protein: CASRPSGRRGETQYF

CDR3 length: 13
J gene: TRBJ2-3
V gene: TRBV24-1
D gene: NA
clone size: many
CDR3 DNA: TGTGCCACCAGTTTCGGACCTACAGATACGCAGTATTTT
CDR3 protein: CATSFGPTDTQYF